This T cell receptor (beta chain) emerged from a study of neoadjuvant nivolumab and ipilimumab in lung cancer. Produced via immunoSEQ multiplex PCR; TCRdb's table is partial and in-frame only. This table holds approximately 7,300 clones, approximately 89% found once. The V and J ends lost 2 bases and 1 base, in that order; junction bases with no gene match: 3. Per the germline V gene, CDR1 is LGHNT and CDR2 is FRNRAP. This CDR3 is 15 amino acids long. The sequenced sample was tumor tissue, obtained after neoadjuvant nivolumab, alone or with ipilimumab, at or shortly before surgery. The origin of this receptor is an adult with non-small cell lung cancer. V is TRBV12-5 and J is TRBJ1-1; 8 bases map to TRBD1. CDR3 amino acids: CASGLIGQGNTEAFF. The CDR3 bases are TGTGCTAGTGGTTTGATCGGACAGGGGAACACTGAAGCTTTCTTT.